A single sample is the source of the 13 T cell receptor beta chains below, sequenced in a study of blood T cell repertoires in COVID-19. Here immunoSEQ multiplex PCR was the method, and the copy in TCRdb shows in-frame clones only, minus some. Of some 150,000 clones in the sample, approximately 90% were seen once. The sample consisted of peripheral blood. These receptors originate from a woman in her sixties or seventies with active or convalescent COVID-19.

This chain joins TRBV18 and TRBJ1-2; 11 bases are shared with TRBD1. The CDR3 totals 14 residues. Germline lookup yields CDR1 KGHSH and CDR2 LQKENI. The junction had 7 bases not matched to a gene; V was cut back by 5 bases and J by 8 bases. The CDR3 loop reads CASSAGQGGKGYTF. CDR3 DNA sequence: TGTGCCAGCTCAGCGGGACAGGGGGGCAAGGGCTACACCTTC.

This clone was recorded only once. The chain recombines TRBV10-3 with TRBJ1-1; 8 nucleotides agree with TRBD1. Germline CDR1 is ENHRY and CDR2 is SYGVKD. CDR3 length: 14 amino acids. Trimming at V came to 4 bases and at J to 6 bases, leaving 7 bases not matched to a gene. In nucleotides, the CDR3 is TGTGCCATCAGTGGAGGACAGGGTTTGCCTGAAGCTTTCTTT. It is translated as CAISGGQGLPEAFF.

This chain's CDR3 is CASSLTGASYGYTF. The CDR3 DNA is TGTGCCAGCAGCTTGACAGGGGCAAGCTATGGCTACACCTTC. The rearrangement joins TRBV7-8 to TRBJ1-2; 8 bases are a match to TRBD1. Germline CDR1 and CDR2: SGHVS and FQNEAQ. V shed 3 bases, J shed 4 bases, and the junction held 4 bases outside the gene matches. CDR3 length: 14 residues. Filled out from reference TRBV7-8 and TRBJ1-2, the complete variable domain reads GAGVSQSPRYKVAKRGQDVALRCDPISGHVSLFWYQQALGQGPEFLTYFQNEAQLDKSGLPSDRFFAERPEGSVSTLKIQRTQQEDSAVYLCASSLTGASYGYTFGSGTRLTVV.

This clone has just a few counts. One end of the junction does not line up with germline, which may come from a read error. DNA of the CDR3: TGTGCCAGCAGCGAAGGGGGAGTCCGAACACTCTACGAGCAGTACTTC. Encoded protein: CASSEGGVRTLYEQYF. This chain connects TRBV6-1 to TRBJ2-7, with TRBD1 as a possible D gene (6 bases). Germline CDR1 is MNHNS and CDR2 is SASEGT. The CDR3 covers 16 residues.

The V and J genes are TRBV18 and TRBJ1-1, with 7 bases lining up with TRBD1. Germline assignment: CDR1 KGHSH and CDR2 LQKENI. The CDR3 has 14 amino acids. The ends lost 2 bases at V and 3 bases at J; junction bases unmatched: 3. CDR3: CASSPSRGDTEAFF. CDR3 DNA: TGTGCCAGCTCACCAAGCAGGGGGGACACTGAAGCTTTCTTT. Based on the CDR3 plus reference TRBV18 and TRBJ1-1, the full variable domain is NAGVMQNPRHLVRRRGQEARLRCSPMKGHSHVYWYRQLPEEGLKFMVYLQKENIIDESGMPKERFSAEFPKEGPSILRIQQVVRGDSAAYFCASSPSRGDTEAFFGQGTRLTVV.

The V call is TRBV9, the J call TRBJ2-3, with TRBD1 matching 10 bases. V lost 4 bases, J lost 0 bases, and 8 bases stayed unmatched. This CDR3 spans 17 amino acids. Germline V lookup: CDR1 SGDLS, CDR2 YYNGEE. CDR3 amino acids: CASSPRQGAASTDTQYF. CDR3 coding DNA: TGTGCCAGCAGCCCGCGACAGGGGGCCGCTAGCACAGATACGCAGTATTTT.

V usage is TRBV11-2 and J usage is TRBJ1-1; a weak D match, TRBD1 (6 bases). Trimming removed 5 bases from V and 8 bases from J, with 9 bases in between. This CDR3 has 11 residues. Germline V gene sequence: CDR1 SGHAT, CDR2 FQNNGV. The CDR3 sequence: CASSPGTEAFF. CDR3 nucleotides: TGTGCCAGCAGCCCGGGGACAGAAGCTTTCTTT.

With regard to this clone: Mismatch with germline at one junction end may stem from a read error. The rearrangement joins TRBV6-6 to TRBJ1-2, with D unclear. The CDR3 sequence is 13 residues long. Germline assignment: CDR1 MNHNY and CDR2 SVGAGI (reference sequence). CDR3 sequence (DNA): TGTGCCAGCAGCTACTCGGAGAACTATGGCTACACCTTC. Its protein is CASSYSENYGYTF.

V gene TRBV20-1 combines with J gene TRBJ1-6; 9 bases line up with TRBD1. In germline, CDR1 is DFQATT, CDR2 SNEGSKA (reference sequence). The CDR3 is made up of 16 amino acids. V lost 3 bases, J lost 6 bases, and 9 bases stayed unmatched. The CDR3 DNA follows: TGCAGTGCTAGTCCCGGGACAGGGCGATTTAATTCACCCCTCCACTTT. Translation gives CSASPGTGRFNSPLHF.

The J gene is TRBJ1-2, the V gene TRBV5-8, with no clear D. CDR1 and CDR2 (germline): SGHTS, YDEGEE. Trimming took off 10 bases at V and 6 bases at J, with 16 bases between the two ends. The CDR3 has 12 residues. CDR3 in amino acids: CARGRRRDGYTF. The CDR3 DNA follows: TGTGCCCGAGGCCGGAGGCGGGATGGCTACACCTTC.

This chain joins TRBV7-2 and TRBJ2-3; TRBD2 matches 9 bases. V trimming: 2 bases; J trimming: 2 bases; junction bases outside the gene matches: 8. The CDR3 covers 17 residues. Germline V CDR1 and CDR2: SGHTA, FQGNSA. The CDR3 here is CASSLIGSGGLTDTQYF. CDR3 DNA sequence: TGTGCCAGCAGCTTAATCGGTAGCGGGGGCCTCACAGATACGCAGTATTTT.

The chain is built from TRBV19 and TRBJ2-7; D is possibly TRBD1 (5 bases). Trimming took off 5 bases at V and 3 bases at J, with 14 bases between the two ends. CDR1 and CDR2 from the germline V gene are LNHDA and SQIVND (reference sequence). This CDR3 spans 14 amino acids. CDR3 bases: TGTGCCAGTAGTTCTAACAGGAATGGCTACGAGCAGTACTTC. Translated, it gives CASSSNRNGYEQYF.

The DNA for the CDR3 is TGTGCCAGCAGCCAGAACAGGGGGATCAATCAGCCCCAGCATTTT. This translates into CASSQNRGINQPQHF. The chain couples TRBV3-1 (or the pseudogene TRBV3-2) to TRBJ1-5; 8 bases are a match to TRBD1. V gave up 3 bases and J gave up 3 bases; unmatched junction bases: 4. This CDR3 spans 15 amino acids. Looked up from germline, CDR1 is LGHDT and CDR2 is YNNKEL (reference sequence).